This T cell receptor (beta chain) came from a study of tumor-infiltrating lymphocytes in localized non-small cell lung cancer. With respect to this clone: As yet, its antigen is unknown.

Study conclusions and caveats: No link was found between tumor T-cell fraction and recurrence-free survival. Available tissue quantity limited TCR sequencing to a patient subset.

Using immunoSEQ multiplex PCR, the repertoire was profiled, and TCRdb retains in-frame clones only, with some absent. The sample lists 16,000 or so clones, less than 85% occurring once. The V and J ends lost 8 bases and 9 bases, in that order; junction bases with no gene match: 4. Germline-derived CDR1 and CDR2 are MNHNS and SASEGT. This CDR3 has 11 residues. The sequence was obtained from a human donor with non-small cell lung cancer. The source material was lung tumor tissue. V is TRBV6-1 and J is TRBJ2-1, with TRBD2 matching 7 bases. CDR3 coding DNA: TGTGCCAGCTATGCGGGAGTTGAGCAGTTCTTC. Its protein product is CASYAGVEQFF.